The clone carrying this T cell receptor (beta chain) came up a few times. This specimen belongs to a study of cytomegalovirus exposure and HLA in healthy donors. The J segment lost 0 bases and the V segment lost 5 bases, leaving 4 bases of the junction unmatched. The germline V gene has CDR1 LNHDA and CDR2 SQIVND (reference sequence). The CDR3 has 15 amino acids. Researchers ran the PCR with 60 Vbeta and 13 Jbeta primers. Using immunoSEQ multiplex PCR, the repertoire was profiled, and TCRdb retains in-frame clones only, with some absent. The sample holds about 120,000 clones, 55% to 75% seen once. This clonotype was sampled from a man aged 30 to 45 in good health and CMV-seropositive. This chain uses TRBV19 with TRBJ1-3; TRBD1 matches 7 bases. The sample taken for sequencing was PBMCs. The CDR3 nucleotides are TGTGCCAGTAGTGTACAGGGGAACTCTGGAAACACCATATATTTT. Translating gives CASSVQGNSGNTIYF.